Listed below are T cell receptor beta chains from one sample, sequenced in a study of shared clonotypes between healthy human individuals. Produced via immunoSEQ multiplex PCR; TCRdb's table is partial and in-frame only. Of around 2.1 million clones in the sample, roughly 91% are singletons; the top ten hold 1.5% to 2%. Sequencing was done on a sample of naive CD8+ T cells from PBMCs. Every receptor here comes from a man aged 18-30 years in good health. Some clones in this sample may be carry-over from other donors' samples. CDR3s include the opening cysteine and the closing phenylalanine or tryptophan. D genes are given only for firm matches. For some rows the clone size is stated as once, few or many, or as a class when expanded; others skip it.

- | TRBJ2-7 | - | TRBV27 | TGTGCCAGCAGTTTAGGGGGTCGGTACGAGCAGTACTTC | CASSLGGRYEQYF
- | TRBJ2-1 | - | TRBV19 | TGTGCCAGTAGTCCATCACCCGCTAGGAATGAGCAGTTCTTC | CASSPSPARNEQFF
- | TRBJ2-1 | - | TRBV7-9 | TGTGCCAGCAGCCCCACCAACTACAATGAGCAGTTCTTC | CASSPTNYNEQFF
- | TRBJ2-1 | TRBD1 | TRBV28 | TGTGCCATCCGAACCGGGACAGGGGGCTATGAGCAGTTCTTC | CAIRTGTGGYEQFF
- | TRBJ1-5 | TRBD1 | TRBV14 | TGTGCCAGCAGCCACCAGCAGAAGGAATCAGGGGGCAGGAAGCCCCAGCATTTT | CASSHQQKESGGRKPQHF
- | TRBJ1-3 | TRBD1 | TRBV2 | TGTGCCAGCAGTGAAGGAGACAGGGGGCAGGACACCATATATTTT | CASSEGDRGQDTIYF
once | TRBJ2-1 | - | TRBV4-1 | TGCGCCAGCAGCCCGCCCGGTTACTTATACAATGAGCAGTTCTTC | CASSPPGYLYNEQFF
once | TRBJ1-5 | - | TRBV27 | TGTGCCAGCAGTTTGGCGGGGTCCGGCAATCAGCCCCAGCATTTT | CASSLAGSGNQPQHF
- | TRBJ2-4 | - | TRBV5-6 | TGTGCCAGCAGCTTGTCGCCGATGGCCAAAAACATTCAGTACTTC | CASSLSPMAKNIQYF
- | TRBJ2-7 | TRBD2 | TRBV5-4 | TGTGCCAGCAGTCCCGGGGTAGCGGGGACATCCTACGAGCAGTACTTC | CASSPGVAGTSYEQYF
- | TRBJ1-1 | - | TRBV6-5 | TGTGCCAGCAGCCCCACGGGGAGGGGGGCTTTCTTT | CASSPTGRGAFF
once | TRBJ1-3 | - | TRBV11-2 | TGTGCCAGCAGCCCATGGGGGGGGAGCGGAAACACCATATATTTT | CASSPWGGSGNTIYF
few | TRBJ2-2 | TRBD2 | TRBV9 | TGTGCCAGCAGCGGCGGGAGTAACACCGGGGAGCTGTTTTTT | CASSGGSNTGELFF
- | TRBJ2-3 | - | TRBV28 | TGTGCCAGCAGCTCGAGACGGGACCAACAAGATACGCAGTATTTT | CASSSRRDQQDTQYF
- | TRBJ2-2 | TRBD2 | TRBV9 | TGTGCCAGCAGCGTTAGGACTAGCGGCACCGGGGAGCTGTTTTTT | CASSVRTSGTGELFF
- | TRBJ1-3 | - | TRBV30 | TGTGCCTGGAGTCTCCTGATTGGGGGCTATGGAAACACCATATATTTT | CAWSLLIGGYGNTIYF
- | TRBJ2-7 | - | TRBV11-2 | TGTGCCAGCAGCCCTGGGTTTCGATACGAGCAGTACTTC | CASSPGFRYEQYF
- | TRBJ1-2 | TRBD1 | TRBV6-5 | TGTGCCAGCAGTTACGAGAGGGGGCACTACTATGGCTACACCTTC | CASSYERGHYYGYTF